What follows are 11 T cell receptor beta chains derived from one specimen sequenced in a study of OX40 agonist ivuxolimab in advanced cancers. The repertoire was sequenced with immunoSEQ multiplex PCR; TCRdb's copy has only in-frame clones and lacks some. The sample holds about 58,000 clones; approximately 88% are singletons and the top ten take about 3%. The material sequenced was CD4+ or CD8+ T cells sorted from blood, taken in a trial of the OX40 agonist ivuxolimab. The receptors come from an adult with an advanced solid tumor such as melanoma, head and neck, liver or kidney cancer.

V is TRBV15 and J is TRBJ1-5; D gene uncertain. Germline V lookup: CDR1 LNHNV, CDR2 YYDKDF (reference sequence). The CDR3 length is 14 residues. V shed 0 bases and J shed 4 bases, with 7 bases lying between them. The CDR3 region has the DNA TGTGCCACCAGCAGAGAAACAAAGAATCAGCCCCAGCATTTT. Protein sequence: CATSRETKNQPQHF.

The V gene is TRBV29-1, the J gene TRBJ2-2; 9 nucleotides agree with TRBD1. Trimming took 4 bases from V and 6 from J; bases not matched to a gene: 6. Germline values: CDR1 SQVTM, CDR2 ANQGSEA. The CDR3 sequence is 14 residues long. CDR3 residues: CSVGTGVRAGELFF. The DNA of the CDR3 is TGCAGCGTTGGGACAGGGGTTAGGGCCGGGGAGCTGTTTTTT.

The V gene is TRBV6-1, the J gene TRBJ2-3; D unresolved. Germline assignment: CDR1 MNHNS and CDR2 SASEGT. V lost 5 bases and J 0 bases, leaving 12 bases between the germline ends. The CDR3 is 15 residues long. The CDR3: CASSRVSTSTDTQYF. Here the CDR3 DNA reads TGTGCCAGCAGTCGGGTCAGTACTAGCACAGATACGCAGTATTTT.

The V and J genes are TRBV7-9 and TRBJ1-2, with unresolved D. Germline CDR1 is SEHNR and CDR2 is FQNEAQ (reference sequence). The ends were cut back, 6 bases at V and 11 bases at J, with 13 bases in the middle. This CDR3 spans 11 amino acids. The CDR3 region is CASSPGVPYTF. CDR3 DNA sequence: TGTGCCAGCAGTCCAGGTGTACCTTACACCTTC.

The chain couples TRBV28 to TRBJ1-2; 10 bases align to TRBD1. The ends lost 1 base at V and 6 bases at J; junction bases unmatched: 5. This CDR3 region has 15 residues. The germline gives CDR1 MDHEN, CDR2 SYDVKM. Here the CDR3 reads CASSLFRTGGNGYTF. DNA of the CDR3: TGTGCCAGCAGTTTATTTCGGACAGGGGGGAATGGCTACACCTTC.

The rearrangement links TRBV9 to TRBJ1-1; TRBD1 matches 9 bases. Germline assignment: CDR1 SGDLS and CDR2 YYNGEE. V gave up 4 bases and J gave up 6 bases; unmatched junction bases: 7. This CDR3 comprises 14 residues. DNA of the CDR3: TGTGCCAGCAGCCTAAGGGACAGGGACTCTGAAGCTTTCTTT. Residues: CASSLRDRDSEAFF.

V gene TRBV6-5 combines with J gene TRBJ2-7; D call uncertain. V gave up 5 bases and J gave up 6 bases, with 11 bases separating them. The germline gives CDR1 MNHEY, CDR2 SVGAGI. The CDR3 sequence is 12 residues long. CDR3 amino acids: CASSDRGVEQYF. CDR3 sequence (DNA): TGTGCCAGCAGTGACCGTGGAGTCGAGCAGTACTTC.

The CDR3 DNA follows: TGTGCCAGTAGTGGCGGACAGGGAGCTAATGAAAAACTGTTTTTT. Its protein product is CASSGGQGANEKLFF. The genes are TRBV19 and TRBJ1-4; 8 bases fit TRBD1. J was trimmed by 3 bases and V by 5 bases; bases with no gene match: 5. This CDR3 comprises 15 residues. CDR1 and CDR2 (germline): LNHDA, SQIVND (reference sequence). Supplemented by reference TRBV19 and TRBJ1-4, the full variable domain reads DGGITQSPKYLFRKEGQNVTLSCEQNLNHDAMYWYRQDPGQGLRLIYYSQIVNDFQKGDIAEGYSVSREKKESFPLTVTSAQKNPTAFYLCASSGGQGANEKLFFGSGTQLSVL.

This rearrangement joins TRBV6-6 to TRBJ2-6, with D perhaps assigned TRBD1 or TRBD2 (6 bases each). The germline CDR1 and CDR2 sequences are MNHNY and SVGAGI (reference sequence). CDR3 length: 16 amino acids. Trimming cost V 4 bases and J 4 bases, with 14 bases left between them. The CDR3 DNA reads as TGTGCCAGCAGTTTGAGGGGGGCGTACGGGGCCAACGTCCTGACTTTC. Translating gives CASSLRGAYGANVLTF.

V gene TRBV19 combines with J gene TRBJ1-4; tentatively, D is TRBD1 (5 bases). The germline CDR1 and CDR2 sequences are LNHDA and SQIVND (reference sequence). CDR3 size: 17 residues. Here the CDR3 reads CASSRQGPYGTNEKLFF. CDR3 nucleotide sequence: TGTGCGAGTTCCCGGCAGGGACCATATGGAACTAATGAAAAACTGTTTTTT.

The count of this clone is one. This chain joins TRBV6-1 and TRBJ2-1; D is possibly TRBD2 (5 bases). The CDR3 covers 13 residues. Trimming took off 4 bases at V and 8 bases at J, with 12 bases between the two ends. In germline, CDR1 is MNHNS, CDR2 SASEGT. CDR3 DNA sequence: TGTGCCAGCAGTGTAACTAGGTTCGATGAGCAGTTCTTC. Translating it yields CASSVTRFDEQFF.